This T cell receptor beta chain originates from a study of cytomegalovirus exposure and HLA in healthy donors. Germline assignment: CDR1 MNHEY and CDR2 SVGAGI. Trimming cost V 3 bases and J 1 base, with 9 bases left between them. The CDR3 covers 14 residues. With 60 Vbeta and 13 Jbeta primers, the PCR was carried out. Method: immunoSEQ multiplex PCR; TCRdb's copy keeps in-frame clones and lacks some. Counted here are roughly 93,000 clones, 65% to 80% occurring once; the ten biggest clones make up about 3%. This sequence originates from a man between 35 and 55 years old in good health and CMV-seronegative. Sequencing used PBMCs. The rearrangement uses TRBV6-5 and TRBJ2-5; D is perhaps TRBD1 (5 bases). CDR3 protein: CASSYSDSQETQYF. For the CDR3, the DNA is TGTGCCAGCAGTTATAGTGACAGCCAAGAGACCCAGTACTTC.